These 2 T cell receptor beta chains were all obtained from the same sample, sequenced in a study of blood T cell repertoires in COVID-19. Sequenced by immunoSEQ multiplex PCR; TCRdb stores in-frame clones only, minus some. This sample yields roughly 300,000 clones, of which about 83% are seen a single time; 7.5% to 10% belongs to the top ten. The sequencing input was peripheral blood. The receptor source for this set is a woman aged 45-65 years who had recovered from COVID-19.

This CDR3 reads CASSIDRPGPDEQYF. Written as DNA, the CDR3 is TGTGCCAGTAGTATAGATCGGCCGGGTCCCGACGAGCAGTACTTC. The chain links TRBV19 to TRBJ2-7, with D unclear. Trimming stripped 0 bases from V and 5 bases from J, with 14 bases between. Germline CDR1 and CDR2: LNHDA and SQIVND (reference sequence). The CDR3 is 15 amino acids.

This clone occurred many times. The chain employs TRBV27 and TRBJ1-2; TRBD1 matches at 11 bases. The J segment lost 8 bases and the V segment lost 1 base, leaving 15 bases of the junction unmatched. This CDR3 comprises 18 residues. Germline loops: CDR1 MNHEY, CDR2 SMNVEV (reference sequence). This CDR3 reads CASSLLGTGGSPAGGYTF. The CDR3 DNA sequence: TGTGCCAGCAGTTTATTGGGGACAGGGGGATCCCCAGCCGGGGGCTACACCTTC.